The rows below give T cell receptor beta chains drawn from one sample of a study of blood T cells in healthy people across ages. TCRdb called the 5' RACE reads again in MiXCR, with one record for every CDR3 protein. The sample includes 1.8 million or so distinct CDR3 sequences, about 39% of them seen just once. Sequenced material: blood. These receptors came from a human donor in good health. The CDR3 runs from the conserved cysteine through the conserved F or W. A D gene is named only where the DNA matches it firmly. Expanded clones are given a class, and other clones once, few, many or no size at all.

d_call j_call v_call clone_size cdr3_nt cdr3_aa
- TRBJ2-1 TRBV7-2 - TGTGCCAGCAGCTTACGGCGGCAAAATGAGCAGTTCTTC CASSLRRQNEQFF
- TRBJ1-2 TRBV15 - TGTGCCACCCGTGAAGGTTATGGCTACACCTTC CATREGYGYTF
- TRBJ2-3 TRBV6-6 many TGTGCCAGCAGTGGTAGGGTTGATACGCAGTATTTT CASSGRVDTQYF
- TRBJ2-2 TRBV5-5 - TGTGCCAGCAGCTTGGATTGGGCGAATTACGCCGGGGAGCTGTTTTTT CASSLDWANYAGELFF
TRBD2 TRBJ2-1 TRBV20-1 once TGCAGTGCTAGGGGGGGAGGGGTGGACTCCTACAATGAGCAGTTCTTC CSARGGGVDSYNEQFF
- TRBJ1-2 TRBV7-3 - TGTGCCAGCAGCTTCGGGGATGATAAGGACTACACCTTC CASSFGDDKDYTF
- TRBJ1-5 TRBV12-3/TRBV12-4 - TGTGCCAGCAGATTAGGACCGTTCAATCAGCCCCAGCATTTT CASRLGPFNQPQHF
- TRBJ2-6 TRBV20-1 few TGCAGTGCTCCTCCCTCTGGGGCCAACGTCCTGACTTTC CSAPPSGANVLTF
- TRBJ1-1 TRBV29-1 - TGCAGCGTTGAAGGAAGATCTCTGAACACTGAAGCTTTCTTT CSVEGRSLNTEAFF
- TRBJ2-3 TRBV9 - TGTGCCAGCAGCGTAGAATTCGAAGGGGATACGCAGTATTTT CASSVEFEGDTQYF
TRBD2 TRBJ2-1 TRBV6-5 - TGTGCCAGCAGTTCTAGCGGGGGGGCTTTGGATGAGCAGTTCTTC CASSSSGGALDEQFF
- TRBJ2-6 TRBV5-1 many TGCGCCAGCAGCTTGTTGGGAGCTGGGGCCAACGTCCTGACTTTC CASSLLGAGANVLTF
TRBD2 TRBJ2-7 TRBV12-3/TRBV12-4 few TGTGCCAGCAGTTTCTTGGGGGGGGATTACGAGCAGTACTTC CASSFLGGDYEQYF
- TRBJ2-7 TRBV29-1 - TGCAGCGTTGAAGATCGGGATGAGCAGTACTTC CSVEDRDEQYF
- TRBJ1-1 TRBV28 few TGTGCCAGCAGCCTCCCCCAGGCGGCTGAAGCTTTCTTT CASSLPQAAEAFF
- TRBJ1-6 TRBV4-3 few TGCGCCAGCAGCCGTAAGGAAGCCCAGCCCCTCCACTTT CASSRKEAQPLHF
- TRBJ1-6 TRBV20-1 - TGCAGTGCTAGAGACAGGGCAAGTTCACCCCTCCACTTT CSARDRASSPLHF
TRBD2 TRBJ2-3 TRBV5-1 - TGCGCCAGCAGCCAGCACCGGACTAGGGCAGATACGCAGTATTTT CASSQHRTRADTQYF
- TRBJ2-7 TRBV12-3/TRBV12-4 - TGTGCCAGCAGCCCAGAGGGGAGAATCTACGAGCAGTACTTC CASSPEGRIYEQYF
TRBD2 TRBJ2-1 TRBV7-9 - TGTGCCAGCAGCCCAAGCGGGGGCCAATACAATGAGCAGTTCTTC CASSPSGGQYNEQFF
TRBD2 TRBJ2-1 TRBV6-2/TRBV6-3 few TGTGCCAGCAGGCGAGGGCTAGCGGACAATGAGCAGTTCTTC CASRRGLADNEQFF
- TRBJ1-1 TRBV5-1 few TGCGCCAGCAGCTTGGAAGACAGATTGAACACTGAAGCTTTCTTT CASSLEDRLNTEAFF
- TRBJ1-5 TRBV20-1 - TGCAGTGCTAGTGACGGTAATAGCAATCAGCCCCAGCATTTT CSASDGNSNQPQHF
- TRBJ2-1 TRBV29-1 - TGCAGCGTCGTCAGGGAAGCGATGTACAATGAGCAGTGCTTC CSVVREAMYNEQCF
TRBD2 TRBJ2-1 TRBV9 - TGTGCCGGCAGCGTAGAGGCTAGCGGGGGCTACAATGAGCAGTTCTTC CAGSVEASGGYNEQFF
- TRBJ1-1 TRBV20-1 few TGCAGTGCTAGAGGGATGAACACTGAAGCTTTCTTT CSARGMNTEAFF
- TRBJ1-1 TRBV5-4 - TGTGCCAGCAGCACTCCTACGGCGGGGTGGGCTGAAGCTTTCTTT CASSTPTAGWAEAFF
- TRBJ2-5 TRBV6-1 - TGTGCCAGCAGTGAATATGTAGAGACCCAGTACTTC CASSEYVETQYF
- TRBJ2-3 TRBV5-1 - TGCGCCAGCAGCTTGCTCGAGGGATTAGTGACAGATACGCAGTATTTT CASSLLEGLVTDTQYF
- TRBJ2-1 TRBV12-3/TRBV12-4 - TGTGCCAGCAACCATGACCAAGCGGCCGCTTCGACGTACAATGAGCAGTTCTTC CASNHDQAAASTYNEQFF
- TRBJ1-5 TRBV28 few TGTGCCAGCAGTTTATCCGCGGAGGTCACGGAGCCCCAGCATTTT CASSLSAEVTEPQHF
- TRBJ2-7 TRBV5-1 - TGCGCCAGCAGCTTGAGTTATGGCGGTTCCTCCTACGAGCAGTACTTC CASSLSYGGSSYEQYF
TRBD1 TRBJ1-5 TRBV4-1 - TGCGCCAGCAGCTCTAATACAGGGGCCGGTCAGCCCCAGCATTTT CASSSNTGAGQPQHF
- TRBJ1-5 TRBV7-9 - TGTGCCAGCAGCTTTCAAACAGGTAGCATTCAGCCCCAGCATTTT CASSFQTGSIQPQHF
- TRBJ2-1 TRBV20-1 few TGCAGTGCTAGGCTCCTCGGGACTTATATCAATGAGCAGTTCTTC CSARLLGTYINEQFF
TRBD1 TRBJ1-1 TRBV5-1 - TGCGCCAGCAGTTTTACAGGGGCGACTTCGAACACTGAAGCTTTCTTT CASSFTGATSNTEAFF
- TRBJ2-3 TRBV7-9 few TGTGCCAGCAACCCCTGGGACCGGGCGGATACGCAGTATTTT CASNPWDRADTQYF
TRBD1 TRBJ1-4 TRBV4-1 few TGCGCCAGCAGACCGTCCGGGACAGTGATTGAAAAACTGTTTTTT CASRPSGTVIEKLFF
- TRBJ1-5 TRBV6-1 - TGTGCCAGCAGTGGCTTCGACAGGAGAAATAATCAGCCCCAGCATTTT CASSGFDRRNNQPQHF
- TRBJ1-4 TRBV4-3 - TGCGCCAGCAGCCAAGGCTCCTCCAGGGGCCCTAATGAAAAACTGTTTTTT CASSQGSSRGPNEKLFF
- TRBJ2-7 TRBV5-6 few TGTGCCAGCAGCTTGGACCCCCTTCTCGGCCCTGGTGGATTAGAGCAGTACTTC CASSLDPLLGPGGLEQYF
TRBD1 TRBJ2-7 TRBV6-5 - TGTGCCAGCCACAGGGGGTTAGTCCACGAGCAGTACTTC CASHRGLVHEQYF
TRBD1 TRBJ1-5 TRBV10-3 - TGTGCCATCAGTGGACAGGGCACTCAGCCCCAGCATTTT CAISGQGTQPQHF
TRBD1 TRBJ1-2 TRBV7-9 few TGTGCCAGCACCCCGACAGGGAACGACTATGGCTACACCTTC CASTPTGNDYGYTF
- TRBJ1-4 TRBV7-9 - TGTGCCAGCGGTTACGGCAATGAAAAACTGTTTTTT CASGYGNEKLFF
- TRBJ2-7 TRBV5-1 - TGCGCCAGCAGATTAGACGTAAACTACGAGCAGTACTTC CASRLDVNYEQYF
TRBD1 TRBJ2-7 TRBV14 - TGTGCCAGCAGCCAAGTTGCACTCCGGGACAGGGCGTACAATGAGCAGTACTTC CASSQVALRDRAYNEQYF
TRBD2 TRBJ2-5 TRBV6-2/TRBV6-3 few TGTGCCAGCAGTTACGGGGGGGAGCAAGAGACCCAGTACTTC CASSYGGEQETQYF
TRBD1 TRBJ1-5 TRBV12-3/TRBV12-4 - TGTGCCAGCAGTAAACAGGGGAGAGGCAATCAGCCCCAGCATTTT CASSKQGRGNQPQHF
- TRBJ1-4 TRBV9 - TGTGCCAGCAGCGAGTGGGCCACTAATGAAAAACTGTTTTTT CASSEWATNEKLFF
TRBD2 TRBJ2-7 TRBV4-2 few TGTGCCAGCAGCGATCCAGCCCTCGGGGAGGGCCCCTACGAGCAGTACTTC CASSDPALGEGPYEQYF
- TRBJ2-1 TRBV18 - TGTGCCAGCTCACCACCGTCAGGGGGGATTGAGCAGTTCTTC CASSPPSGGIEQFF
- TRBJ1-2 TRBV28 - TGTGCCAGCAGTTTATACTGGGTTGGCTACACCTTC CASSLYWVGYTF